These 22 T cell receptor beta chains share one sample of origin, sequenced in a study of T-cell reconstitution after alpha-beta-depleted transplantation in children. Unique molecular identifiers were incorporated into the prepared TCRbeta library. MiXCR, applied by TCRdb to the PCR reads, yields one record per CDR3 protein. The sample yields about 1,000,000 distinct CDR3 sequences, about 29% seen once. The sequenced sample was PBMCs, mostly from graft donor cells, obtained 360 days after TCRalphabeta/CD19-depleted stem cell transplant. Receptors originate from a boy under three years old who had a stem cell transplant for SCID, so the T cells may come from the graft donor.

The table lists this clonotype with a few counts. The V call is TRBV9, the J call TRBJ2-5; D remains ambiguous. Trimming took off 0 bases at V and 5 bases at J, with 5 bases between the two ends. This CDR3 has 12 amino acids. From germline, CDR1 is SGDLS and CDR2 YYNGEE. The CDR3 sequence is CASSVEGETQYF. The CDR3 bases are TGTGCCAGCAGCGTAGAAGGGGAGACCCAGTACTTC. The full variable domain, with the rest looked up from reference TRBV9 and TRBJ2-5, is DSGVTQTPKHLITATGQRVTLRCSPRSGDLSVYWYQQSLDQGLQFLIQYYNGEERAKGNILERFSAQQFPDLHSELNLSSLELGDSALYFCASSVEGETQYFGPGTRLLVL.

The sample holds a few counts of this clonotype. The chain employs TRBV3-1 and TRBJ1-3, with D maybe TRBD1 (5 bases). CDR1 is LGHDT and CDR2 is YNNKEL in the germline V gene (reference sequence). Trimming removed 3 bases from V and 1 base from J, with 13 bases in between. The CDR3 loop spans 16 amino acids. This CDR3 is CASSQGRGESGNTIYF. The CDR3 region has the DNA TGTGCCAGCAGCCAGGGGAGGGGAGAGTCTGGAAACACCATATATTTT.

The rearrangement links TRBV29-1 to TRBJ2-7, with D perhaps TRBD2 (5 bases). Trimming shortened V by 4 bases and J by 0 bases, and 10 bases separated the two germline ends. The CDR3 runs 13 residues. Germline CDR1 is SQVTM and CDR2 is ANQGSEA. CDR3 protein: CSVVGLTSYEQYF. CDR3 nucleotides: TGCAGCGTTGTAGGACTCACCTCCTACGAGCAGTACTTC.

This clonotype was picked up a small number of times. The gene calls are TRBV20-1 and TRBJ2-5, with 9 bases matching TRBD1. CDR3 size: 14 residues. Trimming cost V 5 bases and J 5 bases; bases outside gene matches: 9. CDR1 is DFQATT and CDR2 is SNEGSKA in the germline V gene (reference sequence). CDR3 coding DNA: TGCAGTGCTGAGACCTACGACAGGGGGGAGACCCAGTACTTC. Translated: CSAETYDRGETQYF.

This clonotype was picked up a small number of times. V is TRBV4-2 and J is TRBJ2-2, with TRBD2 identical over 9 bases. With 0 bases clipped from V and 0 bases from J, the junction kept 2 bases outside the gene matches. CDR3 size: 17 residues. CDR1 and CDR2 (germline): LGHNA, YNFKEQ. The chain's CDR3 is CASSQEPSGANTGELFF. The CDR3, as DNA: TGTGCCAGCAGCCAAGAACCTAGCGGGGCGAACACCGGGGAGCTGTTTTTT.

This rearrangement joins TRBV20-1 to TRBJ2-6; tentative D call: TRBD1 (6 bases). V was clipped by 7 bases and J by 0 bases, with 13 bases between them. Germline values: CDR1 DFQATT, CDR2 SNEGSKA (reference sequence). The CDR3 is 15 amino acids. DNA for the CDR3: TGCAGTGTTGGGACACCCTACTCTGGGGCCAACGTCCTGACTTTC. It is translated as CSVGTPYSGANVLTF.

This chain uses TRBV5-1 with TRBJ1-6; 8 positions match TRBD1. This CDR3 region has 14 residues. Germline CDR1 SGHRS, CDR2 YFSETQ. V trimming: 4 bases; J trimming: 15 bases; junction bases outside the gene matches: 12. The DNA for the CDR3 is TGCGCCAGCAGCCCGTCTGTACAGGGGGTTAGCCTCCACTTT. Protein product: CASSPSVQGVSLHF.

The chain recombines TRBV6-5 with TRBJ2-7, with 8 bases that match TRBD1. V trimming: 0 bases; J trimming: 3 bases; junction bases outside the gene matches: 4. CDR1 is MNHEY and CDR2 is SVGAGI in the germline V gene. The CDR3 extends over 15 amino acids. The CDR3 coding sequence is TGTGCCAGCAGTTACTCCAGACAGGGGCGCTACGAGCAGTACTTC. Its protein product is CASSYSRQGRYEQYF.

The chain links TRBV5-5 to TRBJ1-4; a possible D gene is TRBD1 (5 bases). This CDR3 is built from 17 residues. Deletions cut 1 base from V and 10 bases from J, with 23 bases between. Germline CDR1 is SGHKS and CDR2 is YYEKEE (reference sequence). CDR3 loop: CASSLPPEQDIRGKLFF. As DNA, the CDR3 is TGTGCCAGCAGCTTGCCCCCTGAACAGGACATCAGAGGAAAACTGTTTTTT.

This clonotype has at least ten counts. This chain links TRBV28 with TRBJ2-7, with a tentative D call TRBD1 (6 bases). Germline assignment: CDR1 MDHEN and CDR2 SYDVKM. This CDR3 is built from 14 residues. Trimming took off 2 bases at V and 0 bases at J, with 8 bases between the two ends. DNA of the CDR3: TGTGCCAGCAGTTTAGGACAGATCTCCTACGAGCAGTACTTC. Its translation: CASSLGQISYEQYF.

The chain couples TRBV28 to TRBJ2-4, with TRBD2 as a possible D gene (5 bases). Trimming left V 5 bases short and J 6 bases short, with 17 bases between. The length of the CDR3 is 15 residues. CDR1 is MDHEN and CDR2 is SYDVKM in the germline V gene. CDR3 DNA sequence: TGTGCCAGCAGTCCCCCCGACCTGAGGGTAAACATTCAGTACTTC. Translation: CASSPPDLRVNIQYF. Looking up the rest from reference TRBV28 and TRBJ2-4 gives the full variable domain: DVKVTQSSRYLVKRTGEKVFLECVQDMDHENMFWYRQDPGLGLRLIYFSYDVKMKEKGDIPEGYSVSREKKERFSLILESASTNQTSMYLCASSPPDLRVNIQYFGAGTRLSVL.

This clonotype came up a few times. The chain joins TRBV6-6 to TRBJ2-7; 11 bases fit TRBD1. The V segment lost 8 bases and the J segment 6 bases; nucleotides outside the gene matches: 6. In germline, CDR1 is MNHNY, CDR2 SVGAGI (reference sequence). The CDR3 totals 13 residues. The CDR3 DNA is TGTGCCAGCGTCTTGGGACAGGGGGGCGAGCAGTACTTC. This sequence encodes CASVLGQGGEQYF.

J is TRBJ2-5 and V is TRBV6-1; D is tentatively TRBD1 or TRBD2 (5 bases each). This CDR3 has 16 residues. CDR1 is MNHNS and CDR2 is SASEGT in the germline V gene. V was clipped by 7 bases and J by 5 bases, with 23 bases between them. The CDR3 spells CASKLRKADPGETQYF. The CDR3 DNA sequence: TGTGCCAGCAAACTAAGGAAAGCGGACCCAGGGGAGACCCAGTACTTC.

The V gene is TRBV7-8, the J gene TRBJ2-3; 8 bases are a match to TRBD1. Germline loops: CDR1 SGHVS, CDR2 FQNEAQ. V trimming: 4 bases; J trimming: 7 bases; junction bases outside the gene matches: 4. The CDR3 runs to 13 residues. CDR3 amino acids: CASSYRGVNTQYF. The CDR3 nucleotides are TGTGCCAGCAGCTACAGGGGGGTGAATACGCAGTATTTT. The complete variable domain, with remaining parts taken from reference TRBV7-8 and TRBJ2-3, reads GAGVSQSPRYKVAKRGQDVALRCDPISGHVSLFWYQQALGQGPEFLTYFQNEAQLDKSGLPSDRFFAERPEGSVSTLKIQRTQQEDSAVYLCASSYRGVNTQYFGPGTRLTVL.

This chain links TRBV29-1 with TRBJ2-1; 9 bases align to TRBD2. Germline V CDR1 and CDR2: SQVTM, ANQGSEA. J gave up 2 bases and V 7 bases, and 3 bases lay outside the gene matches. The CDR3 runs to 13 residues. The CDR3 reads CSGSGGPYNEQFF. DNA of the CDR3: TGCAGCGGTAGCGGGGGCCCCTACAATGAGCAGTTCTTC.

The genes are TRBV7-6 and TRBJ2-1, with a weak D call TRBD2 (5 bases). V was cut by 4 bases and J by 2 bases, with 15 bases left in between. This CDR3 is built from 16 residues. Germline V gene lookup returns CDR1 SGHVS and CDR2 FNYEAQ. CDR3 region: CASSSFGGPPYNEQFF. As DNA, the CDR3 is TGTGCCAGCAGCTCATTCGGCGGGCCCCCCTACAATGAGCAGTTCTTC.

The sample holds a few counts of this clonotype. The chain combines TRBV6-2 or TRBV6-3 with TRBJ2-2; D may match TRBD1 or TRBD2 (5 bases each). The germline CDR1 and CDR2 sequences are MNHEY and SVGEGT. This CDR3 has 14 amino acids. V was shortened by 10 bases and J by 1 base, with 13 bases between the two germline ends. The CDR3 loop reads CATQRGRNTGELFF. CDR3 DNA: TGTGCCACCCAGAGGGGTAGGAACACCGGGGAGCTGTTTTTT.

V and J are TRBV7-2 and TRBJ2-5; no definite D call. Trimming took 3 bases from V and 3 from J, leaving 8 bases between them. Germline V gene lookup returns CDR1 SGHTA and CDR2 FQGNSA. CDR3 size: 13 residues. The CDR3 reads CASSFGTEETQYF. In nucleotides, the CDR3 is TGTGCCAGCAGCTTCGGAACCGAAGAGACCCAGTACTTC.

This clonotype was recorded a few times. The rearrangement links TRBV15 to TRBJ1-1; D is ambiguous. V was shortened by 0 bases and J by 1 base, with 3 bases between the two germline ends. The CDR3 spans 13 residues. The germline gives CDR1 LNHNV, CDR2 YYDKDF (reference sequence). CDR3 loop: CATSRDPNTEAFF. DNA of the CDR3: TGTGCCACCAGCAGAGACCCGAACACTGAAGCTTTCTTT.

The CDR3 sequence: CASSWDTFTDTQYF. The DNA of the CDR3 is TGTGCCAGCAGCTGGGACACCTTCACAGATACGCAGTATTTT. The chain joins TRBV7-2 to TRBJ2-3, with a tentative D call TRBD1 (6 bases). Between the trimmed V and J ends, which lost 4 bases and 2 bases, there was a span of 10 bases. Germline assignment: CDR1 SGHTA and CDR2 FQGNSA. There are 14 residues in the CDR3.

Only one count was recorded for this clonotype. The V call is TRBV3-1, the J call TRBJ1-4, with D perhaps TRBD1 (5 bases). The CDR3 length is 14 residues. V lost 2 bases and J lost 10, with 14 bases in between. In germline, CDR1 is LGHDT, CDR2 YNNKEL (reference sequence). In DNA, the CDR3 is TGTGCCAGCAGCCAAATAGCGGACAATCCAAAACTGTTTTTT. Protein sequence: CASSQIADNPKLFF.

This chain uses TRBV27 with TRBJ2-1; 7 bases line up with TRBD2. This CDR3 is built from 15 residues. V shed 5 bases, J shed 3 bases, and the junction held 7 bases outside the gene matches. Germline lookup yields CDR1 MNHEY and CDR2 SMNVEV (reference sequence). The CDR3, as DNA: TGTGCCAGCAGTCGGGGGGACGGCCTCTACAATGAGCAGTTCTTC. Amino acid sequence: CASSRGDGLYNEQFF.